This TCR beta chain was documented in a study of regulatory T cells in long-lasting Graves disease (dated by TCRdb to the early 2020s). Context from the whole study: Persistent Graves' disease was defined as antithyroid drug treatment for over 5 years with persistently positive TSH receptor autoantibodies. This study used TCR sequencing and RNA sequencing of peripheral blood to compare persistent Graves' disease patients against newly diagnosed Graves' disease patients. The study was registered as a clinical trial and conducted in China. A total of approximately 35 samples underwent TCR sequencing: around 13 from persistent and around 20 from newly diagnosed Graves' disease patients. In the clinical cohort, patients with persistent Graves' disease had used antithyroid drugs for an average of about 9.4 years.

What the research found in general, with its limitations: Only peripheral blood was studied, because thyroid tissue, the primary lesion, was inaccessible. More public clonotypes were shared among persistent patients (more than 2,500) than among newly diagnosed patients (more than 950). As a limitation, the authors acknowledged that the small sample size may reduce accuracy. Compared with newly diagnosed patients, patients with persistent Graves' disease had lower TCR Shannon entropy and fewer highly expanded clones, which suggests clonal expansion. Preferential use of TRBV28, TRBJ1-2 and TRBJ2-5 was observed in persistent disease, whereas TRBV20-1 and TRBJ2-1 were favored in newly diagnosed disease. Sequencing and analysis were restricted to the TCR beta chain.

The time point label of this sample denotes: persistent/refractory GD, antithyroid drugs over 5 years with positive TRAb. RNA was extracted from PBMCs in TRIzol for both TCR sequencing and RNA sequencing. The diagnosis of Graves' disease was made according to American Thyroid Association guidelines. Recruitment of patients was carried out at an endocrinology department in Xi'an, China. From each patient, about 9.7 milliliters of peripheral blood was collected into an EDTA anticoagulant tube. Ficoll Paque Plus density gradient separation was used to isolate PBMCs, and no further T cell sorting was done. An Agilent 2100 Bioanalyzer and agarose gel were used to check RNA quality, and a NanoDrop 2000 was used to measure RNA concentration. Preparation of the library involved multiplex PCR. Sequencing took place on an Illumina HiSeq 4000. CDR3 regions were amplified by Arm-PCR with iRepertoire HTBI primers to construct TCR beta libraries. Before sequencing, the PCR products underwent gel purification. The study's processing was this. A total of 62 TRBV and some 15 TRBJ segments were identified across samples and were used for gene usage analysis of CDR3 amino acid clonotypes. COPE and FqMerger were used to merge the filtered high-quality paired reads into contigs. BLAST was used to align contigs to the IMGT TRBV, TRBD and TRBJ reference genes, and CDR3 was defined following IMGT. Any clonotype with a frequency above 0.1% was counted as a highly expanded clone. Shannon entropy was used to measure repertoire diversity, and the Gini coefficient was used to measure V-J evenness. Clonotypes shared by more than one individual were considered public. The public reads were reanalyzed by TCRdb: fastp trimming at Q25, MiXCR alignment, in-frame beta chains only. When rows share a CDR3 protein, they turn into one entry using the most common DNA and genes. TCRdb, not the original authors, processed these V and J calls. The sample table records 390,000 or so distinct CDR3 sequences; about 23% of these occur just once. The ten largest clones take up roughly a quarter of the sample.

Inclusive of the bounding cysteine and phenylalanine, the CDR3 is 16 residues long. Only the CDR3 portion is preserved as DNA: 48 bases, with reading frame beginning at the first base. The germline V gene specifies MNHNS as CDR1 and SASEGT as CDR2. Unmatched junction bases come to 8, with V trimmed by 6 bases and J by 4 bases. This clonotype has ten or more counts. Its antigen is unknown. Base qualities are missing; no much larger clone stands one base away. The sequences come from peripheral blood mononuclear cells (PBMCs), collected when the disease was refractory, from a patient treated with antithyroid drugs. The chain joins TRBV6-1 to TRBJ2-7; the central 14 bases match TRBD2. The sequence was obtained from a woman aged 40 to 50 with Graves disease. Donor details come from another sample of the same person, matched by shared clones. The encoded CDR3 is CASRPVGTSGRYEQYF. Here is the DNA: TGTGCCAGCAGACCCGTTGGGACTAGCGGGAGATACGAGCAGTACTTC.